This T cell receptor beta chain was identified during a study of T cell responses to AZD1222 COVID-19 vaccine. Study-wide findings and caveats: Of spike-specific TCRs, nearly half reportedly target regions left unmutated in variants. The study found vaccine-associated CD4 TCRs spanning spike, dominant at 160-218 and 743-854.

The germline V and J ends were trimmed by 1 base and 8 bases, with 9 bases remaining between them. The length of the CDR3 is 13 residues. Data came from immunoSEQ multiplex PCR; TCRdb stores just in-frame clones and leaves some out. The profile shows roughly 100,000 clones, approximately 91% of them singletons. With respect to this clone: Antigen specificity is unknown.

Sequencing was performed on peripheral blood, taken on day 0 of AZD1222 vaccination. The receptor was isolated from an adult in good health. The J gene is TRBJ1-5, the V gene TRBV12-3 or TRBV12-4; D uncertain. CDR3 in amino acids: CASSLVLEEPQHF. DNA for the CDR3: TGTGCCAGCAGTTTAGTCTTGGAGGAGCCCCAGCATTTT.